Given below is one T cell receptor beta chain in context. What it recognizes is unknown. CDR1 is LNHNV and CDR2 is YYDKDF in the germline V gene (reference sequence). This CDR3 is built from 14 residues. V trimming: 7 bases; J trimming: 4 bases; junction bases outside the gene matches: 7. The data were taken from a study of blood T cells in healthy people across ages. The study, taken as a whole, reports: Per million T cells, the diversity of TCR beta decreased roughly linearly as age advanced. Changes seen in expanded clonotypes were possibly confounded by donor CMV status left unknown.

Combining a sample-barcoded 5' primer with a J-beta primer mix, a second PCR ran for roughly 7 to 11 cycles. In TCRdb, the 5' RACE reads were re-called with MiXCR into one record per CDR3 protein. Counted here are approximately 1,100,000 distinct CDR3 sequences, around 45% occurring once; the ten biggest clones make up approximately 17%. The sequence came from a woman between 55 and 75 years old in good health. The rearrangement joins TRBV15 to TRBJ2-5, with 9 bases lining up with TRBD1. The material sequenced was blood. CDR3 region: CATNEQGARETQYF. Here the CDR3 DNA reads TGTGCCACCAACGAACAGGGGGCTCGAGAGACCCAGTACTTC.